A single sample is the source of the 9 T cell receptor beta chains below, sequenced in a study of blood T cell repertoires in COVID-19. The table came from immunoSEQ multiplex PCR; TCRdb's copy has only in-frame clones and leaves some out. This sample has approximately 190,000 clones, with around 87% found just once. Specimen: PBMCs or T cells enriched from blood (not recorded which). The receptor source for this set is a woman in her thirties or forties in a cohort exposed to, infected with or recovered from COVID-19 (not recorded which).

V usage is TRBV10-1 and J usage is TRBJ2-1; 7 nucleotides match TRBD2. The CDR3 is 15 amino acids. Germline V gene lookup returns CDR1 WNHNN and CDR2 SYGVQD (reference sequence). Trimming cost V 3 bases and J 7 bases; bases outside gene matches: 9. CDR3 amino acids: CASSEGREMVNEQFF. In DNA form, the CDR3 reads TGCGCCAGCAGTGAAGGGCGGGAGATGGTAAATGAGCAGTTCTTC.

This chain links TRBV7-8 with TRBJ2-4; no clear D gene. Germline V gene lookup returns CDR1 SGHVS and CDR2 FQNEAQ. The germline V and J ends were trimmed by 1 base and 7 bases, with 11 bases remaining between them. This CDR3 contains 14 residues. CDR3 in amino acids: CASSLDSYFNIQYF. CDR3 DNA: TGTGCCAGCAGCTTAGATTCTTACTTCAACATTCAGTACTTC. Using reference TRBV7-8 and TRBJ2-4 for the parts outside the CDR3, the full variable domain is GAGVSQSPRYKVAKRGQDVALRCDPISGHVSLFWYQQALGQGPEFLTYFQNEAQLDKSGLPSDRFFAERPEGSVSTLKIQRTQQEDSAVYLCASSLDSYFNIQYFGAGTRLSVL.

The V and J genes are TRBV6-2 or TRBV6-3 and TRBJ2-7; D might be TRBD2 (6 bases). V was shortened by 5 bases and J by 1 base, with 12 bases between the two germline ends. This CDR3 contains 14 residues. Germline V CDR1 and CDR2: MNHEY, SVGEGT. CDR3 protein: CASSAEAGSYEQYF. CDR3 in DNA: TGTGCCAGCAGTGCGGAGGCGGGATCCTACGAGCAGTACTTC.

This rearrangement joins TRBV18 to TRBJ2-7; a possible D gene is TRBD1 (5 bases). CDR3 length: 14 amino acids. Germline values: CDR1 KGHSH, CDR2 LQKENI. V dropped 3 bases and J dropped 6 bases, with 15 bases sitting between them. CDR3 residues: CASSPRVQGSEQYF. CDR3 nucleotides: TGTGCCAGCTCACCTAGGGTGCAGGGCTCCGAGCAGTACTTC.

This clone showed up just a few times. The chain is built from TRBV2 and TRBJ1-2; D may be TRBD1 (5 bases). V was cut by 6 bases and J by 8 bases, with 34 bases left in between. Germline V gene sequence: CDR1 SNHLY, CDR2 FYNNEI. CDR3 size: 19 residues. CDR3 nucleotides: TGTGCCAGCAGCTTGAAATGGGGGACCGTGAGGGAGGCTACGCAGGGCTACACCTTC. Protein product: CASSLKWGTVREATQGYTF. The whole variable domain, remainder taken from reference TRBV2 and TRBJ1-2, is EPEVTQTPSHQVTQMGQEVILRCVPISNHLYFYWYRQILGQKVEFLVSFYNNEISEKSEIFDDQFSVERPDGSNFTLKIRSTKLEDSAMYFCASSLKWGTVREATQGYTFGSGTRLTVV.

The V and J genes are TRBV14 and TRBJ1-3, with TRBD1 matching 9 bases. From germline, CDR1 is SGHDN and CDR2 FVKESK. The CDR3 loop spans 16 amino acids. V was clipped by 0 bases and J by 1 base; unmatched bases: 1. The CDR3, as DNA: TGTGCCAGCAGCCAAGAGACAGGGGGTTCTGGAAACACCATATATTTT. This encodes CASSQETGGSGNTIYF.

The rearrangement joins TRBV20-1 to TRBJ2-3; 7 nucleotides line up with TRBD2. CDR1 and CDR2 (germline): DFQATT, SNEGSKA (reference sequence). The length of the CDR3 is 15 residues. With 3 bases clipped from V and 0 bases from J, the junction kept 6 bases outside the gene matches. CDR3 residues: CSASLSGVSTDTQYF. CDR3 DNA: TGCAGTGCTAGTCTCAGCGGGGTGAGCACAGATACGCAGTATTTT.

In DNA, the CDR3 is TGCGCCAGCAGCCCGACAGGGGGGCAAGGAAACATTCAGTACTTC. Amino acid sequence: CASSPTGGQGNIQYF. The J gene is TRBJ2-4, the V gene TRBV4-3; 9 positions agree with TRBD1. With 4 bases clipped from V and 6 bases from J, the junction kept 7 bases outside the gene matches. CDR1 is LGHNA and CDR2 is YSLEER in the germline V gene. The CDR3 extends over 15 amino acids.

The V call is TRBV20-1, the J call TRBJ1-2; D might be TRBD1 (5 bases). This CDR3 region has 13 residues. The germline gives CDR1 DFQATT, CDR2 SNEGSKA (reference sequence). The V gene lost 4 bases and the J gene lost 4 bases, with 13 bases spanning the gap. CDR3: CSATEGRSYGYTF. DNA of the CDR3: TGCAGTGCTACTGAGGGGCGCAGCTATGGCTACACCTTC.